These 19 T cell receptor beta chains came from one sample sequenced in a study of tumor and adjacent non-tumor tissue in lung cancer. No cell sorting was done before RNA was extracted from the tissue. The normal lung tissue was taken more than 3 cm from the tumor edge. A modified ARM-PCR protocol with three rounds of nested PCR amplified TCRbeta. Via MiXCR, TCRdb re-called the multiplex PCR reads, giving one row per CDR3 protein. The sample lists some 100,000 distinct CDR3 sequences, 60% to 80% occurring once. Source material: distant non-tumor lung tissue. These TCRs come from a man between 25 and 39 years old with non-small cell lung cancer.

The CDR3, as DNA: TGTATCAGCAGCTATGGACAGGGGGAGACCCAGTACTTC. It encodes CISSYGQGETQYF. This chain uses TRBV5-6 with TRBJ2-5, with 9 positions matching TRBD1. CDR1 is SGHDT, CDR2 YYEEEE, per germline. This CDR3 comprises 13 residues.

Concerning this clonotype itself: No conserved phenylalanine or tryptophan ends this CDR3, so it is likely a read error. V usage is TRBV12-3 or TRBV12-4 and J usage is TRBJ2-2; D is unclear. The ends were cut back, 3 bases at V and 1 base at J, with 6 bases in the middle. The CDR3 runs 14 residues. The CDR3, as DNA: TGTGCCAGCAGTTTTAACGTGAACACCGGGGAGCTGTTTCTT. Residues: CASSFNVNTGELFL.

This clonotype was observed at least ten times. The chain recombines TRBV5-6 with TRBJ2-3; 12 nucleotides line up with TRBD1. V lost 5 bases, J lost 6 bases, and 10 bases stayed unmatched. CDR1 is SGHDT, CDR2 YYEEEE, per germline. This CDR3 is 16 amino acids long. The CDR3 nucleotides read TGTGCCAGCAGACCCCGGGACAGGGGGCAGTGGGATACGCAGTATTTT. It translates to CASRPRDRGQWDTQYF.

This chain links TRBV7-9 with TRBJ2-3, with TRBD2 matching over 8 bases. Trimming cost V 5 bases and J 1 base; bases outside gene matches: 8. The CDR3 contains 16 residues. CDR1 is SEHNR, CDR2 FQNEAQ, per germline (reference sequence). This CDR3 reads CASSPSAGAGTDTQYF. DNA for the CDR3: TGTGCCAGCAGCCCGTCAGCGGGGGCAGGCACAGATACGCAGTATTTT.

Details on this clonotype: At one end the junction does not follow the germline gene, possibly because of a read error. The chain carries TRBV28 and TRBJ2-7; 10 bases fit TRBD2. Germline V lookup: CDR1 MDHEN, CDR2 SYDVKM. The CDR3 loop spans 16 amino acids. The CDR3 here is CANSPWTSGAVYKQYF. CDR3 DNA sequence: TGTGCCAACAGTCCATGGACTAGCGGAGCAGTTTACAAGCAGTACTTC. Using reference TRBV28 and TRBJ2-7 for the parts outside the CDR3, the full variable domain is DVKVTQSSRYLVKRTGEKVFLECVQDMDHENMFWYRQDPGLGLRLIYFSYDVKMKEKGDIPEGYSVSREKKERFSLILESASTNQTSMYLCANSPWTSGAVYKQYFGPGTRLTVT.

Turning to this clonotype: Germline and junction disagree at one end, which may indicate a read error. The genes are TRBV4-1 and TRBJ1-1; no definite D call. The CDR3 is made up of 15 amino acids. Looked up from germline, CDR1 is MGHRA and CDR2 is YSYEKL. CDR3 sequence (DNA): TGCACCAGAAGCCAAGAGGTGGCAGGCTTAACTGAAGCTTTCTTT. It specifies CTRSQEVAGLTEAFF.

A word on this clonotype: The conserved phenylalanine or tryptophan is not found at the CDR3 terminus, so this likely reflects a read error. The V call is TRBV4-2, the J call TRBJ2-2, with D possibly TRBD2 on 5 matching bases. The CDR3 covers 15 residues. From germline, CDR1 is LGHNA and CDR2 YNFKEQ. CDR3 in amino acids: CASSPPRTSAGELFL. CDR3 bases: TGTGCCAGCAGCCCCCCGAGAACTAGTGCCGGGGAACTGTTTCTT.

This clonotype was observed once. An end of the junction does not agree with germline; a read error may underlie this. This chain joins TRBV29-1 and TRBJ2-7, with 7 bases matching TRBD2. Germline V gene lookup returns CDR1 SQVTM and CDR2 ANQGSEA. The CDR3 loop spans 13 amino acids. CDR3 sequence reads: CSIIGREKNERYF. The CDR3 DNA reads as TGCAGCATCATAGGGCGGGAGAAGAACGAGCGGTACTTC.

This clonotype was found many times. J is TRBJ1-6 and V is TRBV6-5; 8 bases map to TRBD1. The V gene end was trimmed by 5 bases and the J gene end by 7 bases; junction bases not matched to a gene: 10. The CDR3 has 16 amino acids. In germline, CDR1 is MNHEY, CDR2 SVGAGI. CDR3 bases: TGTGCCAGCAGTACAAAAACGACAGGGGTAAATTCACCCCTCCACTTT. This sequence encodes CASSTKTTGVNSPLHF.

With regard to this clonotype: The junction departs from the called germline gene at one end, perhaps through a read error. This rearrangement joins TRBV11-3 to TRBJ2-5, with D maybe TRBD2 (6 bases). Germline loops: CDR1 SGHNT, CDR2 YENEEA. This CDR3 spans 15 amino acids. The CDR3 nucleotides read TGTGCCCGCAGCCTGGAGGGACGATGGTGGGAGACCCAGTACTTC. Residues: CARSLEGRWWETQYF.

This clonotype is medium-sized within its sample. The CDR3 DNA sequence: TGTGCCAGCAGCTTCCCGACAGGGGGACTCTACGAGCAGTACTTC. Protein product: CASSFPTGGLYEQYF. This chain connects TRBV11-2 to TRBJ2-7; 9 nucleotides agree with TRBD1. This CDR3 has 15 amino acids. Unmatched junction bases numbered 6, after V lost 3 bases and J lost 3 bases. Germline loops: CDR1 SGHAT, CDR2 FQNNGV.

To note about this clonotype: The conserved phenylalanine or tryptophan is not found at the CDR3 terminus, so this likely reflects a read error. V and J are TRBV5-6 and TRBJ2-2; D perhaps matches TRBD2 (5 bases). The CDR3 runs to 16 residues. CDR1 is SGHDT, CDR2 YYEEEE, per germline. The DNA of the CDR3 is TGTGTCAGCAGCTCATATGCCCTTCGGGGCACCGGGGAGCTGTTTCTT. Amino acid sequence: CVSSSYALRGTGELFL.

This clonotype was detected many times. The J gene is TRBJ1-4, the V gene TRBV25-1; no clear D gene. V was clipped by 3 bases and J by 0 bases, with 5 bases between them. CDR3 length: 14 residues. Germline CDR1 and CDR2: MGHDK and SYGVNS. The DNA for the CDR3 is TGTGCCAGCAGTGAGCCTGCAACTAATGAAAAACTGTTTTTT. Its protein product is CASSEPATNEKLFF.

Note on this clonotype: Sequence at one end of the junction differs from germline and may be a read error. The chain recombines TRBV6-5 with TRBJ2-7, with D perhaps matching TRBD2 (6 bases). The germline V gene encodes CDR1 MNHEY and CDR2 SVGAGI. The CDR3 totals 16 residues. CDR3 in amino acids: CTSRLYLSDYSYERYF. The CDR3 DNA is TGTACCAGCAGGTTATATTTATCGGACTACTCCTACGAGCGGTACTTC.

The chain couples TRBV29-1 to TRBJ2-1; the D is unclear. CDR1 is SQVTM and CDR2 is ANQGSEA in the germline V gene. This CDR3 is 13 amino acids long. V lost 7 bases to trimming and J lost 11 bases, with 21 bases between them. The CDR3 region is CSGIHRVKNKQFF. CDR3 nucleotides: TGCAGCGGTATTCACAGAGTAAAGAATAAGCAGTTCTTC.

This clonotype was counted once. The junction and the germline gene differ at one end; a read error may be behind it. The rearrangement joins TRBV6-5 to TRBJ2-6; D tentatively fits TRBD1 or TRBD2 (5 bases each). The CDR3 totals 15 residues. Germline assignment: CDR1 MNHEY and CDR2 SVGAGI. The CDR3 nucleotides are TGTGCCACCACTATCGTGATCTCCGGGGCCAACGTCCTGACCTTC. Its translation: CATTIVISGANVLTF.

This rearrangement joins TRBV20-1 to TRBJ2-1, with 8 positions matching TRBD2. The germline V gene encodes CDR1 DFQATT and CDR2 SNEGSKA (reference sequence). There are 15 residues in the CDR3. The CDR3 nucleotides read TGCATGTCTAGACCTAGCGGGCTCTCCTACAATGAGCAGTTCTTC. This gives the protein CMSRPSGLSYNEQFF.

In DNA, the CDR3 is TGTGCCAGCAGCCAGGGGACAGCTCAAGAGACCCAGTACTTC. It is translated as CASSQGTAQETQYF. This chain uses TRBV4-2 with TRBJ2-5, with 7 bases matching TRBD1. V was clipped by 3 bases and J by 2 bases; unmatched bases: 3. The CDR3 spans 14 residues. From germline, CDR1 is LGHNA and CDR2 YNFKEQ.

This clonotype was counted many times. The gene calls are TRBV20-1 and TRBJ1-2; the D gene is possibly TRBD1 (5 bases). The CDR3 consists of 14 residues. CDR1 is DFQATT, CDR2 SNEGSKA, per germline (reference sequence). Deletions cut 0 bases from V and 2 bases from J, with 10 bases between. The CDR3 nucleotides are TGCAGTGCTAGAGAGGGGGGATCAAACTATGGCTACACCTTC. Its protein product is CSAREGGSNYGYTF.